The 4 T cell receptor beta chains reported below all come from one sample, sequenced in a study of blood T cell repertoires in COVID-19. TCRdb's table, derived via immunoSEQ multiplex PCR, lists solely in-frame clones and lacks some. Of about 330,000 clones detected, 65% to 90% appear once; the ten largest clones hold approximately 7.6%. Specimen: peripheral blood. These receptors were taken from a human donor in a cohort sampled during active COVID-19.

About this clone: The sample has other DNA sequences that encode this CDR3 too. This chain connects TRBV18 to TRBJ2-7; maybe TRBD1 (6 bases). The V and J ends lost 3 bases and 4 bases respectively, with 7 bases between them. The germline V gene has CDR1 KGHSH and CDR2 LQKENI. The CDR3 spans 12 residues. The CDR3 spells CASSPDSYEQYF. In DNA, the CDR3 is TGTGCCAGCTCACCGGACAGTTACGAGCAGTACTTC.

The chain is built from TRBV5-1 and TRBJ1-6; no definite D call. The germline CDR1 and CDR2 sequences are SGHRS and YFSETQ. V gave up 4 bases and J gave up 6 bases, with 20 bases separating them. The CDR3 is made up of 17 amino acids. The CDR3 region is CASSGHGGGLSNSPLHF. In DNA, the CDR3 is TGCGCCAGCAGCGGTCATGGAGGCGGCTTATCTAATTCACCCCTCCACTTT.

This clone is a singleton in its sample. The V and J genes are TRBV6-5 and TRBJ1-1, with 7 nucleotides matching TRBD1. This CDR3 region has 15 residues. V trimming: 6 bases; J trimming: 0 bases; junction bases outside the gene matches: 7. Germline CDR1 is MNHEY and CDR2 is SVGAGI. This chain's CDR3 is CASRIQGPLNTEAFF. In nucleotides, the CDR3 is TGTGCCAGCAGAATACAGGGGCCACTGAACACTGAAGCTTTCTTT.

The chain recombines TRBV6-5 with TRBJ2-2; 7 positions match TRBD1. Per the germline V gene, CDR1 is MNHEY and CDR2 is SVGAGI. The J segment lost 4 bases and the V segment lost 6 bases, leaving 5 bases of the junction unmatched. The CDR3 is 14 amino acids. The CDR3 DNA follows: TGTGCCAGCAGCCCACAGGGGAGCACCGGGGAGCTGTTTTTT. It codes for CASSPQGSTGELFF.